This T cell receptor beta chain was captured by sequencing in a study of blood T cell repertoires in COVID-19. This CDR3 contains 18 residues. V was pared by 0 bases and J by 2 bases, with 11 bases of the junction left unmatched. Germline CDR1 is LNHNV and CDR2 is YYDKDF (reference sequence). Original analysis: Reference gene primers were amplified, and this amplification served to estimate nucleated cell counts. Generated by immunoSEQ multiplex PCR, the TCRdb table keeps only in-frame clones and is missing some. V, J and clone size are taken as reported in that table, and D and trimming were inferred from the DNA itself. The data hold some 10,000 clones, with approximately 89% observed a single time.

Sequenced input: peripheral blood. The chain has TRBV15 and TRBJ2-3; 7 bases agree with TRBD2. This clonotype originated in a human donor in a cohort sampled during active COVID-19. Here the CDR3 DNA reads TGTGCCACCAGCAGAGATACCGGGTCTAGCGGCCACACAGATACGCAGTATTTT. It encodes CATSRDTGSSGHTDTQYF.